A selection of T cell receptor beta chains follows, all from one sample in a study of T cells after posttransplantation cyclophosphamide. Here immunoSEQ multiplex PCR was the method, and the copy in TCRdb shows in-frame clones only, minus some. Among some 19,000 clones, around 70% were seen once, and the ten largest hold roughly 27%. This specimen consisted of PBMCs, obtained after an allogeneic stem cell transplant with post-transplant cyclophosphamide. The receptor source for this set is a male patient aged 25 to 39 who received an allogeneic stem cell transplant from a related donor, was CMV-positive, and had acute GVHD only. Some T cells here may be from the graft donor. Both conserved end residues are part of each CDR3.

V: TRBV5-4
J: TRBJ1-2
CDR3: CASSLASTGYGYTF

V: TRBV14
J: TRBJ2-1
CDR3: CASSLRTGGGEQFF

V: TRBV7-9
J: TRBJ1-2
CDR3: CASSLPLTGSGATF

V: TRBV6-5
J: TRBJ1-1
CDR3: CASSTMMNEAFF

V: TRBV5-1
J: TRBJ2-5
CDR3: CASLRDTRGETQYF

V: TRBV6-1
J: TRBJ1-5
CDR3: CASSAQGTGGGNQPQHF

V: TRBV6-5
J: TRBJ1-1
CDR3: CASSRRQGKSEAFF

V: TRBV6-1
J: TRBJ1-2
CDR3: CASSLGQDYGYTF

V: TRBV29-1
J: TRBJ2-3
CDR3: CSVGGISTDTQYF

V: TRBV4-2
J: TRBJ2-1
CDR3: CASSQGVEGSYNEQFF

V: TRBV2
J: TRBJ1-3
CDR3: CASSGTVSGNTIYF

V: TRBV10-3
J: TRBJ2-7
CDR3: CAISLNSGGAYEQYF

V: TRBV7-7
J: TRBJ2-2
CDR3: CASSPGTGTNTGELFF

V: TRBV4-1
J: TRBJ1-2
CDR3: CASSQEDRGGYTF

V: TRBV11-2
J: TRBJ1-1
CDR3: CASSSNSRPGAEAFF

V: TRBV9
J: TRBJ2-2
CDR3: CASSLGTGYTGELFF

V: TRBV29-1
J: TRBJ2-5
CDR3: CSVEDGQGSRETQYF

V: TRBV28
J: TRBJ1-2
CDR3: CASIQGGEKVYGYTF

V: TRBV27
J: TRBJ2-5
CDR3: CASSLWQGGKTQYF

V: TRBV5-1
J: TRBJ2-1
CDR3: CASSFKSGGAYNEQFF

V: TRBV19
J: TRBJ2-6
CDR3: CASSPPGTGGASGANVLTF

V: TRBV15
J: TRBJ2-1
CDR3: CATSPGTGFHSEQFF

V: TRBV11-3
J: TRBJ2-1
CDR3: CASSLEGGPRGEQFF

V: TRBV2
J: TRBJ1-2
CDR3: CASSTWTGGKYTF

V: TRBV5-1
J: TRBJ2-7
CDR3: CASSLDGTGAYEQYF

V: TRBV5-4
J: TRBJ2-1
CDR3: CASSAGAGSSYNEQFF

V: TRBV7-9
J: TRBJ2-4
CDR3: CASSLVGRGTKNIQYF

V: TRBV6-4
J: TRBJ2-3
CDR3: CASRGPGADTQYF

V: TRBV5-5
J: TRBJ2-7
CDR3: CASSWRQGYEQYF

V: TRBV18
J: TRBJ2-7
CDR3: CASSPGTGSVYEQYF

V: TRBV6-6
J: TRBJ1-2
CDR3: CASSYGTGVDYGYTF

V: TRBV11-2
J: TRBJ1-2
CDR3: CASSLAGGLNYGYTF

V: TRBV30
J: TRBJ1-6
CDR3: CAWSGVRNSPLHF

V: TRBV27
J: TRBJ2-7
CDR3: CASSTNRGGEQYF

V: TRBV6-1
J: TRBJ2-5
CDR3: CASSEQGGGGMETQYF

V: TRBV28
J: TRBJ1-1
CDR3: CASSRGTGIENTEAFF

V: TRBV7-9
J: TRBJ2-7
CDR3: CASTRGAGGYEQYF

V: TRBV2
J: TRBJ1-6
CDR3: CASSDRGTGSPLHF

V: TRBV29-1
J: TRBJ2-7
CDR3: CSVRRGPYEQYF

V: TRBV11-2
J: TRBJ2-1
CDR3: CASSPGRGLHNEQFF

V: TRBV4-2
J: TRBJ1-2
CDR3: CASSQSGQRGYTF

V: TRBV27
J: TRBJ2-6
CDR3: CASRPGQGFSGANVLTF

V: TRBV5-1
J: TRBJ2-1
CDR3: CASSLSDTEYNEQFF

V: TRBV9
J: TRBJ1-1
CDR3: CASSDRDSGLNTEAFF

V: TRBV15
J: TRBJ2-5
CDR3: CATSFRLAGGQETQYF

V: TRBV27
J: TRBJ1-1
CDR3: CASSLGQGLFMNTEAFF

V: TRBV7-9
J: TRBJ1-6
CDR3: CASSLGGLGSPLHF

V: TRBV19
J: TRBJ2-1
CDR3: CASSINAYNEQFF

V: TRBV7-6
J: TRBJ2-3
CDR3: CASSLPGTDTQYF

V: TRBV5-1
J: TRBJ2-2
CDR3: CASSLEGGELFF

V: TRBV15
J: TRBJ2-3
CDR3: CATSRLAGITDTQYF

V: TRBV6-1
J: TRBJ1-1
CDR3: CANRRDRGLGEAFF

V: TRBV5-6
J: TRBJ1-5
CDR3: CASSLGTGIGNQPQHF

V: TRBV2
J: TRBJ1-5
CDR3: CASSSDRSHQPQHF

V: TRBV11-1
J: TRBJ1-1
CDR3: CASSLQAGTEAFF

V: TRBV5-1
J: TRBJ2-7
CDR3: CASRVRTGGSSYEQYF

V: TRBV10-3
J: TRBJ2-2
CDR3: CAIRTTGGVGELFF

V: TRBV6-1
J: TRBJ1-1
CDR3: CASSEYYPGEAFF

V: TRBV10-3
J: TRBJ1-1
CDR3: CATQLQANTEAFF

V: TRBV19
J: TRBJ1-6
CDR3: CASSTTGGPSPLHF